The TCR beta chain under discussion was sequenced for a study of blood T cells in healthy people across ages (dated by TCRdb to between 2014 and 2017). Turning to the overall study: Template switching captured roughly one uniquely barcoded TCR beta cDNA molecule per two T cells in model experiments. Using deep sequencing normalized with unique cDNA molecular identifiers, the study measured how TCR beta repertoire diversity changes with age. The donors were divided into four age groups: young (average around 16 years), middle-aged (under 40), aged (about 60) and long-lived (approximately 74). Donors of different ages were randomly distributed across sequencing lanes to avoid experimental bias. Using the same blood draw, the study looked at two additional independent replicas of 1 million unique cDNA reads for two donors, one aged 18 to 30 and the other aged 80 or older.

Study-wide conclusions, independent of this receptor: There was a strong correlation between observed TCR beta diversity and the percentage of naive T cells measured by flow cytometry. Conclusive comparison of naive and antigen-experienced compartments was prevented by the profiling of bulk unsorted PBMCs. As age increased, observed TCR beta diversity per million T cells dropped in a roughly linear way, and a significant reduction was already evident by age 40. Compared with the aged group, the long-lived group had more naive CD4+ T cells, fewer expanded clones and increased TCR diversity, suggesting age selection. Estimates of total diversity based on one million sequenced T cells were considered lower bounds and underestimates. Donor CMV infection status was unknown, potentially confounding age-related changes in expanded clonotypes.

With regard to this clonotype: Its antigen is currently not known. The input lacks base qualities; no much larger clone sits a single base away.

The roughly 42 donors, aged 6 to 90 years, were systemically healthy Caucasian individuals from Russia. Around 10 milliliters of peripheral blood were collected from each donor into EDTA-treated Vacutainer tubes. Ficoll-Paque density-gradient centrifugation was used to isolate PBMCs, with at least 7 million obtained per sample. Trizol reagent was used to extract total RNA from PBMCs, with at least 5.5 micrograms per sample. For every donor, flow cytometry on a PBMC aliquot measured the percentage of naive CD45RAhigh/CD27high T cells. Via the germline V gene, CDR1 is LGHNA and CDR2 YSLEER. The CDR3 sequence holds 17 residues, the cysteine and phenylalanine included. Only CDR3 DNA remains: 51 bases, in frame from the first base. The junction carries 18 bases between V and J, which are trimmed by 0 bases and 5 bases respectively. Receptor libraries were prepared by 5' RACE. A second PCR of roughly 7 to 12 cycles was run with a J-beta primer mix and a sample-barcoded 5' primer. Each TCR beta cDNA molecule received a unique molecular identifier from a template-switch 5' adaptor carrying 12 random nucleotides. Each sample yielded at least 3 million CDR3-containing paired-end reads. All of the RNA was converted into first-strand cDNA using the Mint cDNA synthesis kit, with a TRBC-specific oligonucleotide serving as the primer. After uracil-DNA glycosylase treatment, a first 18-cycle PCR used universal primers M1SS and BC2_uni_R on all cDNA. Regarding the original processing steps: For normalization, 1 million high-quality reads were randomly selected from each sample, with every read carrying a distinct molecular identifier. Reads sharing molecular identifiers were discarded rather than binned into consensus sequences. MiTCR, with a Q25 quality threshold and the strictest error-elimination algorithm, was used for CDR3 identification, clonotype clustering and error correction. A nonparametric unseen species model using Euler transformation provided a lower-bound estimate of total TCR beta diversity. TCRdb trimmed public reads at Q25 via fastp, called clones via MiXCR and kept in-frame beta chains. Each CDR3 protein appears once, grouped with its most common genes and DNA. The V and J calls were determined by TCRdb, not by the authors. The table for this sample lists 1.8 million or so distinct CDR3 sequences; roughly two fifths of them were counted only once. Together, the top ten hold about 21% of the sample.

The sequence was collected from a human donor in good health. Sequenced: blood. The chain joins TRBV4-3 to TRBJ2-3, with a weak D call of TRBD1 (5 bases match). The DNA sequence follows: TGCGCCAGCAGCCAAGACAGTAGGGGCGTTTTTGGAGATACGCAGTATTTT. This gives the protein CASSQDSRGVFGDTQYF.